This entry is about one TCR beta chain. Using immunoSEQ multiplex PCR, the repertoire was profiled, and TCRdb retains in-frame clones only, with some absent. Here the sample spans 150,000 to 200,000 clones, 60% to 85% being singletons. These data belong to a study of blood T cell repertoires in COVID-19. The CDR3 runs to 13 residues. CDR1 is SGHTS and CDR2 is YDEGEE in the germline V gene. V dropped 1 base and J dropped 7 bases, with 12 bases sitting between them. Sequenced sample: peripheral blood. The clonotype comes from a man in his 60s with active or convalescent COVID-19. V usage is TRBV5-8 and J usage is TRBJ2-7; a weak D match, TRBD2 (5 bases). The CDR3 is CASSLFSRGEQYF. The DNA for the CDR3 is TGTGCCAGCAGCTTGTTTAGTCGGGGAGAGCAGTACTTC.